Shown below are 22 T cell receptor beta chains from a single sample sequenced in a study of blood T cells in healthy people across ages. Using a J-beta primer mix together with a sample-barcoded 5' primer, a second PCR was run for 7 to 11 cycles. TCRdb reanalysed the 5' RACE reads using MiXCR and keeps one entry per CDR3 protein. The sample yields 600,000 or so distinct CDR3 sequences, roughly 31% seen once. Input material: blood. The receptors were sampled from a woman aged 80 or over in good health.

The rearrangement links TRBV9 to TRBJ2-3; D assignment may be TRBD1 or TRBD2 (5 bases each). The CDR3 consists of 14 residues. Germline CDR1 is SGDLS and CDR2 is YYNGEE. V gave up 7 bases and J gave up 2 bases, with 14 bases separating them. CDR3 region: CASGTGLITDTQYF. Written as DNA, the CDR3 is TGTGCCAGCGGGACCGGACTCATCACAGATACGCAGTATTTT.

The chain joins TRBV5-1 to TRBJ2-2, with D possibly being TRBD2 (5 bases). This CDR3 is 13 amino acids long. Germline CDR1 reads SGHRS; CDR2 reads YFSETQ. The V end was cut by 4 bases, the J end by 6 bases, with 10 bases between. The CDR3 protein is CASSKDWAGELFF. Here the CDR3 DNA reads TGCGCCAGCAGCAAGGACTGGGCCGGGGAGCTGTTTTTT.

This rearrangement joins TRBV7-3 to TRBJ1-4; D not resolved. Trimming pared 3 bases from V and 7 bases from J, leaving 9 bases between. Germline values: CDR1 SGHTA, CDR2 FQGTGA. This CDR3 comprises 13 residues. The CDR3 sequence: CASSFRRGEKLFF. The CDR3 DNA reads TGTGCCAGCAGCTTTCGCAGAGGTGAAAAACTGTTTTTT.

This clonotype has only a few counts. CDR3 coding DNA: TGCAGCGTTTTGACCACTGAAGCTTTCTTT. It translates to CSVLTTEAFF. V usage is TRBV29-1 and J usage is TRBJ1-1; D is unresolved. V was pared by 5 bases and J by 4 bases, with 5 bases between. The CDR3 is made up of 10 amino acids. Germline CDR1 and CDR2: SQVTM and ANQGSEA.

On this clonotype: A read error may explain this, as a much larger clone is one base away. CDR3 DNA: TGTGCCAGCAGCCATGATATTTCCGTTAACTATGGCTACACCTTC. Amino acid sequence: CASSHDISVNYGYTF. The chain employs TRBV3-1 and TRBJ1-2; no clear D gene. The germline V gene encodes CDR1 LGHDT and CDR2 YNNKEL (reference sequence). V lost 3 bases and J lost 1, with 12 bases in between. CDR3 length: 15 amino acids.

With regard to this clonotype: The CDR3 does not close with the conserved phenylalanine or tryptophan, likely indicating a read error. The gene calls are TRBV12-3 or TRBV12-4 and TRBJ2-3; possible D gene TRBD2, 6 bases. The CDR3 has 17 residues. Trimming shortened V by 2 bases and J by 5 bases, and 20 bases separated the two germline ends. DNA of the CDR3: TGTGCCAGCAGTTTATCAGGCGGACTATTCCTTGAAGATACGCAGTATTCC. The encoded protein is CASSLSGGLFLEDTQYS.

The chain carries TRBV5-1 and TRBJ2-1; 8 bases line up with TRBD2. V shed 4 bases, J shed 9 bases, and the junction held 15 bases outside the gene matches. CDR1 SGHRS and CDR2 YFSETQ come from the germline V gene. CDR3 length: 16 residues. The CDR3 sequence is CASSLTLGLATGEQFF. CDR3 coding DNA: TGCGCCAGCAGCCTAACCCTCGGACTAGCCACAGGTGAGCAGTTCTTC.

About this clonotype: A much larger clone lies a single base off, so this may be a read error. This chain uses TRBV6-5 with TRBJ2-1; 9 bases line up with TRBD1. The CDR3 spans 15 residues. Germline V lookup: CDR1 MNHEY, CDR2 SVGAGI. Unmatched junction bases numbered 8, after V lost 6 bases and J lost 5 bases. CDR3 in DNA: TGTGCCAGCAGAATAACAGGGGGCAGTCACAATGAGCAGTTCTTC. It specifies CASRITGGSHNEQFF.

This clonotype was seen a handful of times. V gene TRBV11-2 combines with J gene TRBJ2-4; tentative D call: TRBD1 (6 bases). The J call is in doubt because the DNA end fits TRBJ2-7 better. Germline V gene data show CDR1 as SGHAT and CDR2 as FQNNGV. The CDR3 extends over 15 amino acids. The CDR3 reads CASSLRAGVSYEQYF. The CDR3 coding sequence is TGTGCCAGCAGCTTGAGGGCAGGGGTTTCCTACGAGCAGTACTTC.

This clonotype has ten or more counts. The rearrangement joins TRBV20-1 to TRBJ2-3; D tentatively fits TRBD1 or TRBD2 (7 bases each). V was trimmed by 5 bases and J by 5 bases, leaving 11 bases between them. This CDR3 is 12 amino acids long. The germline CDR1 and CDR2 sequences are DFQATT and SNEGSKA (reference sequence). Here the CDR3 DNA reads TGCAGTGCTGTCAGGGGGGGAGATACGCAGTATTTT. Translation gives CSAVRGGDTQYF.

This clonotype showed up just a few times. A clone one base away is much larger, so this may be a read error. The chain links TRBV7-2 to TRBJ2-5, with D perhaps matching TRBD2 (7 bases). V lost 3 bases and J 1 base, leaving 18 bases between the germline ends. The CDR3 sequence is 17 residues long. Germline CDR1 is SGHTA and CDR2 is FQGNSA. The CDR3 is CTSSFRGGPLIQETQYF. The CDR3, as DNA: TGTACCAGCAGCTTCCGCGGGGGCCCTCTAATCCAAGAGACCCAGTACTTC.

As regards this clonotype: This may stem from a read error, because a much larger clone lies one nucleotide away. DNA for the CDR3: TGCAGTGCTAGCCCTAGGACAGGGGGGGCCTATTGCTACACCTTC. Its protein is CSASPRTGGAYCYTF. V is TRBV20-1 and J is TRBJ1-2; 10 bases are shared with TRBD1. The germline V gene has CDR1 DFQATT and CDR2 SNEGSKA (reference sequence). The CDR3 sequence is 15 residues long.

The rearrangement links TRBV20-1 to TRBJ2-7, with 9 bases lining up with TRBD2. Germline CDR1 reads DFQATT; CDR2 reads SNEGSKA (reference sequence). The CDR3 consists of 15 residues. Trimming took 0 bases from V and 8 from J; bases not matched to a gene: 11. The chain's CDR3 is CSAREIGLAGPQQYF. The CDR3 DNA is TGCAGTGCTAGAGAAATAGGGCTAGCGGGACCTCAGCAGTACTTC.

This clonotype was seen more than once but under ten times. The genes are TRBV2 and TRBJ2-5, with D perhaps matching TRBD2 (5 bases). The CDR3 sequence is 12 residues long. CDR1 SNHLY and CDR2 FYNNEI come from the germline V gene. Trimming cost V 7 bases and J 11 bases, with 17 bases left between them. In nucleotides, the CDR3 is TGTGCCAGCACGACCCCGAGGGATGAGCAGTACTTC. Protein sequence: CASTTPRDEQYF. Drawing the rest from reference TRBV2 and TRBJ2-5, the complete variable domain is EPEVTQTPSHQVTQMGQEVILRCVPISNHLYFYWYRQILGQKVEFLVSFYNNEISEKSEIFDDQFSVERPDGSNFTLKIRSTKLEDSAMYFCASTTPRDEQYFGPGTRLLVL.

This clonotype was found a few times. This rearrangement joins TRBV7-2 to TRBJ2-3; 9 bases map to TRBD1. The CDR3 consists of 16 residues. The germline V gene encodes CDR1 SGHTA and CDR2 FQGNSA. Losses at the gene ends were 1 base for V and 2 bases for J; bases not matched to a gene: 4. CDR3 residues: CASSLGGTGHTDTQYF. The CDR3 nucleotides are TGTGCCAGCAGCTTAGGCGGGACAGGGCACACAGATACGCAGTATTTT.

Comments on this clonotype: A junction boundary mismatches the germline segment, possibly from a read error. The chain employs TRBV5-1 and TRBJ2-5; 7 bases line up with TRBD1. The CDR3 consists of 16 residues. The germline V gene encodes CDR1 SGHRS and CDR2 YFSETQ. The DNA for the CDR3 is TGCGCCAGCAGCTTGGAGGTAGGGGGCCTCCAAGAGACCCAGCACTTC. Its protein is CASSLEVGGLQETQHF. The variable domain in full, completed from reference TRBV5-1 and TRBJ2-5, reads KAGVTQTPRYLIKTRGQQVTLSCSPISGHRSVSWYQQTPGQGLQFLFEYFSETQRNKGNFPGRFSGRQFSNSRSEMNVSTLELGDSALYLCASSLEVGGLQETQHFGPGTRLLVL.

This clonotype was seen ten or more times. J is TRBJ2-5 and V is TRBV12-3 or TRBV12-4, with 9 positions matching TRBD2. Trimming at V came to 3 bases and at J to 2 bases, leaving 4 bases not matched to a gene. The CDR3 has 15 amino acids. The DNA for the CDR3 is TGTGCCAGCAGTTTTAGGCGGGGGGGACAAGAGACCCAGTACTTC. This translates into CASSFRRGGQETQYF.

This clonotype was seen repeatedly, ten times or more. This rearrangement joins TRBV5-6 to TRBJ1-2; unclear D gene. V was trimmed by 4 bases and J by 8 bases, leaving 6 bases between them. The CDR3 has 10 amino acids. The germline V gene has CDR1 SGHDT and CDR2 YYEEEE. The CDR3 region has the DNA TGTGCCAGCAGCGGAGCGGGCTACACCTTC. This encodes CASSGAGYTF.

The rearrangement links TRBV2 to TRBJ1-1; TRBD1 agrees at 7 bases. Trimming removed 3 bases from V and 3 bases from J; junction bases left unmatched: 13. CDR1 and CDR2 (germline): SNHLY, FYNNEI. CDR3 length: 17 amino acids. CDR3 in DNA: TGTGCCAGCAGTGACCCAGACAGGGAGGGTACGGACACTGAAGCTTTCTTT. Translated, it gives CASSDPDREGTDTEAFF.

Details on this clonotype: Given a much more abundant clone one base away, this may be a read error. This chain joins TRBV7-2 and TRBJ1-2; D might be TRBD1 (6 bases). Deletions cut 4 bases from V and 4 bases from J, with 13 bases between. This CDR3 contains 14 residues. The V gene's germline CDR1 is SGHTA and CDR2 FQGNSA. The CDR3 bases are TGTGCCAGCAGCTGGCAGGGGAGTCGCTATGGCTACACCTTC. This sequence encodes CASSWQGSRYGYTF. The variable domain in full, completed from reference TRBV7-2 and TRBJ1-2, reads GAGVSQSPSNKVTEKGKDVELRCDPISGHTALYWYRQSLGQGLEFLIYFQGNSAPDKSGLPSDRFSAERTGGSVSTLTIQRTQQEDSAVYLCASSWQGSRYGYTFGSGTRLTVV.

This clonotype was detected a few times. This sequence joins TRBV12-3 or TRBV12-4 and TRBJ1-1; TRBD1 matches 7 bases. The V gene end was trimmed by 3 bases and the J gene end by 1 base; junction bases not matched to a gene: 5. The CDR3 loop spans 15 amino acids. CDR3 in DNA: TGTGCCAGCAGTTTGGGAGGGGGCGGGAACACTGAAGCTTTCTTT. Encoded protein: CASSLGGGGNTEAFF.

The chain has TRBV30 and TRBJ1-2; 11 positions agree with TRBD1. The CDR3 spans 14 residues. CDR1 and CDR2 from the germline V gene are GTSNPN and SVGIG (reference sequence). The junction had 9 bases not matched to a gene; V was cut back by 3 bases and J by 9 bases. The CDR3 spells CAWREKGQGARYTF. The CDR3 nucleotides are TGTGCCTGGAGGGAGAAAGGACAGGGGGCACGCTACACCTTC. Supplemented by reference TRBV30 and TRBJ1-2, the full variable domain reads SQTIHQWPATLVQPVGSPLSLECTVEGTSNPNLYWYRQAAGRGLQLLFYSVGIGQISSEVPQNLSASRPQDRQFILSSKKLLLSDSGFYLCAWREKGQGARYTFGSGTRLTVV.